Below are 29 T cell receptor beta chains sequenced from a single sample in a study of blood T cell repertoires in COVID-19. The assay was immunoSEQ multiplex PCR, and TCRdb's table has in-frame clones only and misses some. Among roughly 130,000 clones listed, approximately 80% were seen once. Sequencing was performed on peripheral blood. Receptors were obtained from an older woman with acute or convalescent COVID-19.

This clone was detected a few times. The gene calls are TRBV7-9 and TRBJ1-5, with 10 bases identical to TRBD1. Per germline, CDR1 SEHNR and CDR2 FQNEAQ (reference sequence). The CDR3 covers 14 residues. Trimming removed 4 bases from V and 4 bases from J; junction bases left unmatched: 1. The CDR3, as DNA: TGTGCCAGCAGCTCGGGACAGGGGAATCAGCCCCAGCATTTT. This codes for CASSSGQGNQPQHF.

V is TRBV7-2 and J is TRBJ1-1; 9 positions match TRBD1. In germline, CDR1 is SGHTA, CDR2 FQGNSA. CDR3 length equals 15 residues. The junction had 2 bases not matched to a gene; V was cut back by 3 bases and J by 0 bases. The CDR3, as DNA: TGTGCCAGCAGCTTCGGGACAGGGCTGAACACTGAAGCTTTCTTT. It specifies CASSFGTGLNTEAFF.

The DNA of the CDR3 is TGTGCCAGCAGCTTGCGGAGGAATACTAACTATGGCTACACCTTC. As protein: CASSLRRNTNYGYTF. The gene calls are TRBV13 and TRBJ1-2, with unresolved D. Germline loops: CDR1 PRHDT, CDR2 FYEKMQ (reference sequence). Trimming left V 3 bases short and J 0 bases short, with 11 bases between. The CDR3 covers 15 residues. Supplemented by reference TRBV13 and TRBJ1-2, the full variable domain reads AAGVIQSPRHLIKEKRETATLKCYPIPRHDTVYWYQQGPGQDPQFLISFYEKMQSDKGSIPDRFSAQQFSDYHSELNMSSLELGDSALYFCASSLRRNTNYGYTFGSGTRLTVV.

The chain carries TRBV23-1 and TRBJ1-1; a possible D gene is TRBD1 (5 bases). Being an ORF, TRBV23-1 has a function that is uncertain. The CDR3 totals 14 residues. Trimming removed 5 bases at V and 1 base at J, with 11 bases between. As DNA, the CDR3 is TGCGCCAGCAGTTCAAGGGGAACGAACACTGAAGCTTTCTTT. This gives the protein CASSSRGTNTEAFF.

The chain combines TRBV19 with TRBJ1-1; TRBD1 matches 8 bases. J was trimmed by 1 base and V by 3 bases; bases with no gene match: 1. Germline V gene lookup returns CDR1 LNHDA and CDR2 SQIVND (reference sequence). The CDR3 length is 14 residues. Here the CDR3 DNA reads TGTGCCAGTAGTATGGGGACAGGGAACACTGAAGCTTTCTTT. Amino acid sequence: CASSMGTGNTEAFF.

V usage is TRBV7-3 and J usage is TRBJ2-2; 9 bases map to TRBD2. CDR3 length: 17 amino acids. With 1 base clipped from V and 7 bases from J, the junction kept 10 bases outside the gene matches. Germline V gives CDR1 SGHTA, CDR2 FQGTGA. CDR3 loop: CASSLRAGGPADGELFF. CDR3 sequence (DNA): TGTGCCAGCAGCTTAAGAGCGGGGGGCCCAGCTGACGGGGAGCTGTTTTTT.

This sequence joins TRBV27 and TRBJ1-1; unclear D gene. The germline V gene has CDR1 MNHEY and CDR2 SMNVEV (reference sequence). The CDR3 runs 17 residues. The V gene lost 7 bases and the J gene lost 5 bases, with 26 bases spanning the gap. The CDR3 is CASTGMSARPRRTEAFF. In DNA, the CDR3 is TGTGCCAGCACGGGGATGTCTGCACGTCCTAGGAGAACTGAAGCTTTCTTT.

V and J are TRBV4-1 and TRBJ1-1, with 8 bases aligning to TRBD1. Trimming took 5 bases from V and 7 from J; bases not matched to a gene: 6. From germline, CDR1 is MGHRA and CDR2 YSYEKL. This CDR3 contains 13 residues. The CDR3 DNA sequence: TGCGCCAGCAGCAAAGGGGACAGGCATGAAGCTTTCTTT. As protein: CASSKGDRHEAFF.

With respect to this clone: A junction boundary mismatches the germline segment, possibly from a read error. The genes are TRBV11-3 and TRBJ1-1; tentatively, D is TRBD1 (6 bases). Looked up from germline, CDR1 is SGHNT and CDR2 is YENEEA. CDR3 length: 15 residues. CDR3 in DNA: TGTGCCAGCAGCCAGGGGCGGGGGTTGAAGACTGAAGCTTTCTTT. Its protein is CASSQGRGLKTEAFF.

The gene calls are TRBV6-5 and TRBJ1-3; no clear D gene. CDR3 length: 14 residues. Germline V gene data show CDR1 as MNHEY and CDR2 as SVGAGI. V shed 4 bases and J shed 4 bases, with 11 bases lying between them. The CDR3 loop is CASSSRGLGNTIYF. The CDR3 DNA reads as TGTGCCAGCAGTTCGCGGGGTTTGGGAAACACCATATATTTT.

This clone has more than one count but fewer than ten. The chain combines TRBV18 with TRBJ1-1; 8 nucleotides align to TRBD1. Losses at the gene ends were 3 bases for V and 7 bases for J; bases not matched to a gene: 4. The CDR3 sequence is 13 residues long. The germline CDR1 and CDR2 sequences are KGHSH and LQKENI. The CDR3 DNA reads as TGTGCCAGCTCACCTGACAGGGGAGGTGAAGCTTTCTTT. Translated: CASSPDRGGEAFF.

The count of this clone is one. V gene TRBV28 combines with J gene TRBJ2-5; D possibly corresponds to TRBD2 (6 bases). The germline CDR1 and CDR2 sequences are MDHEN and SYDVKM. This CDR3 is built from 12 residues. Trimming removed 5 bases at V and 4 bases at J, with 8 bases between. The CDR3 is CASSRGRETQYF. The DNA for the CDR3 is TGTGCCAGCAGTCGGGGGAGAGAGACCCAGTACTTC.

The chain recombines TRBV10-3 with TRBJ2-1, with TRBD2 matching 8 bases. The J segment lost 7 bases and the V segment lost 0 bases, leaving 8 bases of the junction unmatched. The CDR3 sequence is 16 residues long. CDR1 and CDR2 (germline): ENHRY, SYGVKD. The CDR3 region is CAISESGGTSMNEQFF. In nucleotides, the CDR3 is TGTGCCATCAGTGAGTCGGGCGGGACTAGTATGAATGAGCAGTTCTTC.

This clone was recorded only once. The rearrangement links TRBV6-5 to TRBJ1-2, with a tentative D call TRBD1 (6 bases). CDR3 length: 13 amino acids. The V end was cut by 4 bases, the J end by 4 bases, with 10 bases between. The V gene's germline CDR1 is MNHEY and CDR2 SVGAGI. Here the CDR3 DNA reads TGTGCCAGCAGTTCACAGGGTAGCTATGGCTACACCTTC. As protein: CASSSQGSYGYTF.

The chain carries TRBV2 and TRBJ1-1; D is perhaps TRBD1 (5 bases). CDR3 length: 15 residues. V was shortened by 4 bases and J by 0 bases, with 12 bases between the two germline ends. Germline CDR1 is SNHLY and CDR2 is FYNNEI. The CDR3 DNA reads as TGTGCCAGCAGTGTGACCCAGGGCATGAACACTGAAGCTTTCTTT. Protein sequence: CASSVTQGMNTEAFF.

In DNA, the CDR3 is TGTGCCGCTAACCCTAGCGGGGGGGTCACAGATACGCAGTATTTT. It is translated as CAANPSGGVTDTQYF. V and J are TRBV7-9 and TRBJ2-3, with 12 bases matching TRBD2. V dropped 11 bases and J dropped 2; count of bases not matched to a gene: 8. This CDR3 contains 15 residues. The germline gives CDR1 SEHNR, CDR2 FQNEAQ (reference sequence).

The chain joins TRBV30 to TRBJ1-1; D is uncertain. Trimming took off 4 bases at V and 0 bases at J, with 15 bases between the two ends. Germline V gene data show CDR1 as GTSNPN and CDR2 as SVGIG (reference sequence). The CDR3 has 15 amino acids. CDR3 in DNA: TGTGCCTGGACGAGGCTTGGTAAGGTGAACACTGAAGCTTTCTTT. Its protein product is CAWTRLGKVNTEAFF.

This chain connects TRBV20-1 to TRBJ1-2, with a tentative D call TRBD1 (6 bases). V shed 5 bases and J shed 4 bases, with 8 bases lying between them. This CDR3 has 11 amino acids. Germline CDR1 DFQATT, CDR2 SNEGSKA (reference sequence). The CDR3 reads CSAPTGYGYTF. CDR3 nucleotide sequence: TGCAGTGCTCCGACAGGCTATGGCTACACCTTC.

The DNA for the CDR3 is TGTGCCAGCAGCTTGGAGGCGGGGGGGGCTGGCACAGATACGCAGTATTTT. This translates into CASSLEAGGAGTDTQYF. The chain is built from TRBV5-4 and TRBJ2-3, with 9 bases lining up with TRBD2. Trimming removed 0 bases from V and 1 base from J; junction bases left unmatched: 6. Germline-derived CDR1 and CDR2 are SGHNT and YYREEE (reference sequence). This CDR3 is built from 17 residues.

This rearrangement joins TRBV5-1 to TRBJ1-1; a possible D gene is TRBD1 (6 bases). The CDR3 consists of 14 residues. V lost 2 bases and J 6 bases, leaving 14 bases between the germline ends. Germline assignment: CDR1 SGHRS and CDR2 YFSETQ. CDR3 residues: CASSLTGSVSEAFF. CDR3 nucleotide sequence: TGCGCCAGCAGCTTAACAGGGTCCGTCTCTGAAGCTTTCTTT. Full variable domain (remainder filled in from reference TRBV5-1 and TRBJ1-1): KAGVTQTPRYLIKTRGQQVTLSCSPISGHRSVSWYQQTPGQGLQFLFEYFSETQRNKGNFPGRFSGRQFSNSRSEMNVSTLELGDSALYLCASSLTGSVSEAFFGQGTRLTVV.

The chain joins TRBV5-1 to TRBJ1-1, with 7 bases fitting TRBD1. The V gene end was trimmed by 4 bases and the J gene end by 4 bases; junction bases not matched to a gene: 10. The CDR3 contains 15 residues. CDR1 SGHRS and CDR2 YFSETQ come from the germline V gene. Written as DNA, the CDR3 is TGCGCCAGCAGCCCCCTTCCCGGGACAGTCACTGAAGCTTTCTTT. Its translation is CASSPLPGTVTEAFF.

The chain joins TRBV7-3 to TRBJ2-5; 13 bases agree with TRBD2. The CDR3 has 19 residues. The germline gives CDR1 SGHTA, CDR2 FQGTGA. The V segment lost 5 bases and the J segment 2 bases; nucleotides outside the gene matches: 14. CDR3 protein: CASSPTGTSGVPTQETQYF. CDR3 DNA: TGTGCCAGCAGCCCGACTGGGACTAGCGGGGTCCCCACACAAGAGACCCAGTACTTC.

This clone has just a few counts. CDR3 DNA: TGTGCCAGCAGCTTAAACCCGGACAGGGGGACTGAAGCTTTCTTT. This codes for CASSLNPDRGTEAFF. The J gene is TRBJ1-1, the V gene TRBV7-3, with TRBD1 identical over 10 bases. Germline V gene data show CDR1 as SGHTA and CDR2 as FQGTGA. J lost 5 bases, V lost 1 base, and 4 bases had no gene match. CDR3 length: 15 residues.

The chain combines TRBV7-9 with TRBJ1-1, with a weak D call TRBD1 (6 bases). This CDR3 has 15 residues. Germline loops: CDR1 SEHNR, CDR2 FQNEAQ (reference sequence). V lost 5 bases, J lost 3 bases, and 16 bases lay in between. The chain's CDR3 is CASSATTGMDTEAFF. The CDR3 DNA is TGTGCCAGCAGCGCAACCACAGGGATGGACACTGAAGCTTTCTTT.

The chain uses TRBV19 and TRBJ2-5; 9 bases agree with TRBD2. The CDR3 contains 18 residues. Per germline, CDR1 LNHDA and CDR2 SQIVND (reference sequence). V shed 3 bases and J 7 bases; nucleotides not matched to a gene: 18. The CDR3, as DNA: TGTGCCAGTAGTATCTCCGGGACTAGCTATGTGGGAATCGGGACCCAGTACTTC. Amino acids: CASSISGTSYVGIGTQYF.

Written as DNA, the CDR3 is TGTGCCAGCAGCTCGGTCGTCTCTGGAAACACCATATATTTT. It codes for CASSSVVSGNTIYF. The chain employs TRBV6-5 and TRBJ1-3; D ambiguous. Trimming shortened V by 6 bases and J by 0 bases, and 9 bases separated the two germline ends. The CDR3 extends over 14 amino acids. Germline V lookup: CDR1 MNHEY, CDR2 SVGAGI.

This chain uses TRBV3-1 (or the pseudogene TRBV3-2) with TRBJ2-3, with 8 bases identical to TRBD2. The CDR3 contains 15 residues. Germline assignment: CDR1 LGHDT and CDR2 YNNKEL (reference sequence). The V gene end was trimmed by 4 bases and the J gene end by 6 bases; junction bases not matched to a gene: 9. DNA of the CDR3: TGTGCCAGCAGCCTTCATATCTCGGGGGGGGATACGCAGTATTTT. This encodes CASSLHISGGDTQYF.

The V gene is TRBV30, the J gene TRBJ1-5, with 7 nucleotides matching TRBD1. The CDR3 has 15 residues. Germline V lookup: CDR1 GTSNPN, CDR2 SVGIG (reference sequence). Losses at the gene ends were 2 bases for V and 3 bases for J; bases not matched to a gene: 7. CDR3 bases: TGTGCCTGGAGTAAGGCAGGGGGGTCCAATCAGCCCCAGCATTTT. Translated, it gives CAWSKAGGSNQPQHF.

The chain is built from TRBV5-1 and TRBJ2-1; TRBD2 matches at 11 bases. Germline V lookup: CDR1 SGHRS, CDR2 YFSETQ. V lost 0 bases and J lost 7; bases outside the gene matches: 6. The CDR3 spans 16 residues. The DNA of the CDR3 is TGCGCCAGCAGCTTGGATAGCGGGGGGGTTAGAAATGAGCAGTTCTTC. Translating gives CASSLDSGGVRNEQFF. Supplemented by reference TRBV5-1 and TRBJ2-1, the full variable domain reads KAGVTQTPRYLIKTRGQQVTLSCSPISGHRSVSWYQQTPGQGLQFLFEYFSETQRNKGNFPGRFSGRQFSNSRSEMNVSTLELGDSALYLCASSLDSGGVRNEQFFGPGTRLTVL.